This T cell receptor beta chain was found in a study of read filtering for tumor transcriptome and immune sequencing. V gave up 7 bases and J gave up 3 bases; unmatched junction bases: 7. Germline CDR1 and CDR2: MDHEN and SYDVKM. CDR3 length: 15 amino acids. The library was built from around 0.4 ug RNA with molecular barcoded adaptors for alpha/delta and beta/gamma chains. Using its own MiXCR run on the reads, TCRdb lists one record per CDR3 protein. In the table there are 19,000 or so distinct CDR3 sequences, about 20% of which are singletons. The source of this sequence is a donor at least 40 years old with multiple myeloma. Sequencing input: a population of CD138-negative cells sorted from bone marrow. The chain has TRBV28 and TRBJ2-1, with TRBD2 identical over 9 bases. CDR3 coding DNA: TGTGCCAGCACTTCAGTAGCGGGGGACTACAATGAGCAGTTCTTC. This codes for CASTSVAGDYNEQFF.